One sample yielded the 5 T cell receptor beta chains listed below, sequenced in a study of blood T cell repertoires in COVID-19. Only in-frame clones appear in the TCRdb table, and some are missing; sequencing was by immunoSEQ multiplex PCR. The table shows around 240,000 clones, with 91% occurring only once. Sequencing was done on a sample of PBMCs or T cells enriched from blood (not recorded which). The receptors were sampled from a human donor in a cohort exposed to, infected with or recovered from COVID-19 (not recorded which). The donor label of this sample is uncertain.

The chain employs TRBV11-1 and TRBJ2-7; 7 positions match TRBD1. The CDR3 covers 14 residues. V was clipped by 6 bases and J by 2 bases; unmatched bases: 7. Germline-derived CDR1 and CDR2 are SGHAT and FQDESV (reference sequence). DNA for the CDR3: TGTGCCAGCAGTTTCGGGACAGCCGCCTACGAGCAGTACTTC. Protein product: CASSFGTAAYEQYF. The entire variable domain, with the rest obtained from reference TRBV11-1 and TRBJ2-7, is as follows: EAEVAQSPRYKITEKSQAVAFWCDPISGHATLYWYRQILGQGPELLVQFQDESVVDDSQLPKDRFSAERLKGVDSTLKIQPAELGDSAMYLCASSFGTAAYEQYFGPGTRLTVT.

The chain is built from TRBV15 and TRBJ1-2; D unclear. The V end was cut by 4 bases, the J end by 3 bases, with 27 bases between. The CDR3 covers 19 residues. From germline, CDR1 is LNHNV and CDR2 YYDKDF (reference sequence). As DNA, the CDR3 is TGTGCCACCAGCACCTCCCTTCGGCCGGGTAGTGTCGTAGACTATGGCTACACCTTC. Translated: CATSTSLRPGSVVDYGYTF.

The rearrangement joins TRBV7-9 to TRBJ2-3; 12 nucleotides align to TRBD2. CDR1 is SEHNR, CDR2 FQNEAQ, per germline (reference sequence). V was pared by 5 bases and J by 1 base, with 7 bases of the junction left unmatched. The CDR3 contains 17 residues. CDR3 amino acids: CASSPLAGGSRTDTQYF. CDR3 DNA sequence: TGTGCCAGCAGCCCACTAGCGGGGGGCTCCCGCACAGATACGCAGTATTTT.

The chain combines TRBV30 with TRBJ2-3; possibly TRBD2 for D (6 bases). Germline V gene lookup returns CDR1 GTSNPN and CDR2 SVGIG (reference sequence). The CDR3 covers 17 residues. V was shortened by 2 bases and J by 6 bases, with 24 bases between the two germline ends. The CDR3 coding sequence is TGTGCCTGGAGTCCGAGTAGGGGCGGGGAGTATCTTGATACGCAGTATTTT. Amino acid sequence: CAWSPSRGGEYLDTQYF.

The CDR3 DNA follows: TGTGCCAGCAGGCCGATGAGCGGGGCCTACAATGAGCAGTTCTTC. As protein: CASRPMSGAYNEQFF. This sequence joins TRBV25-1 and TRBJ2-1; 7 positions agree with TRBD2. Germline V gene data show CDR1 as MGHDK and CDR2 as SYGVNS. This CDR3 region has 15 residues. V was pared by 6 bases and J by 2 bases, with 7 bases of the junction left unmatched.